This note documents a single TCR beta chain sequence. This sample stems from a study of technical replicates of blood from a few donors. Data came from immunoSEQ multiplex PCR; TCRdb stores just in-frame clones and leaves some out. Of about 83,000 clones in the sample, about 91% were seen once. The CDR3 totals 12 residues. Germline V gene data show CDR1 as SNHLY and CDR2 as FYNNEI. Trimming took 8 bases from V and 3 from J, leaving 11 bases between them. V usage is TRBV2 and J usage is TRBJ2-7, with D possibly being TRBD1 (5 bases). The receptor was isolated from a human donor in good health. The sample was T cells isolated from PBMCs. CDR3 in DNA: TGTGCCAGCTCGTTACAGGACTACGAGCAGTACTTC. This codes for CASSLQDYEQYF.